Presented here are 15 T cell receptor beta chains from one specimen sequenced in a study of cytomegalovirus exposure and HLA in healthy donors (dated by TCRdb to about 2017). The library came from the immunoSEQ multiplex PCR assay. The multiplex PCR relied on a mix of 60 forward primers for TCR Vbeta segments and 13 reverse primers for TCR Jbeta segments. TCRdb carries this immuneACCESS record with in-frame sequences only. Its versions omit some clonotypes, under half of them owing to an unresolved V gene in the studies checked, with the rest unexplained. This sample's table contains about 200,000 clones. About 1% of the sample is taken by the ten largest. Sequencing input: PBMCs. Receptors were obtained from a girl aged 2-9 years in good health and CMV-seropositive.

The chain joins TRBV20-1 to TRBJ1-5; D perhaps matches TRBD1 (5 bases). Per germline, CDR1 DFQATT and CDR2 SNEGSKA (reference sequence). Trimming pared 2 bases from V and 9 bases from J, leaving 8 bases between. This CDR3 region has 11 residues. CDR3 in amino acids: CSARQGGPQHF. Here the CDR3 DNA reads TGCAGTGCTAGACAGGGAGGGCCCCAGCATTTT.

The CDR3 DNA follows: TGTGCCAGTAGTATAGTGGAGGGGCGGCAGTACTTC. Translated, it gives CASSIVEGRQYF. This chain joins TRBV19 and TRBJ2-7, with a weak D call TRBD2 (6 bases). In germline, CDR1 is LNHDA, CDR2 SQIVND (reference sequence). The CDR3 runs to 12 residues. The V and J ends lost 1 base and 9 bases respectively, with 10 bases between them.

The chain carries TRBV11-1 and TRBJ2-7; 7 bases fit TRBD2. The trim removed 6 bases at V and 6 bases at J, leaving 5 bases unmatched. Germline-derived CDR1 and CDR2 are SGHAT and FQDESV (reference sequence). This CDR3 contains 12 residues. CDR3: CASSFTGGEQYF. Written as DNA, the CDR3 is TGTGCCAGCAGTTTTACGGGGGGCGAGCAGTACTTC.

This chain joins TRBV4-1 and TRBJ2-1; the match to TRBD2 covers 12 bases. Germline CDR1 reads MGHRA; CDR2 reads YSYEKL. The CDR3 is made up of 18 amino acids. J lost 3 bases, V lost 4 bases, and 10 bases had no gene match. This CDR3 is CASSLERTSGTFYNEQFF. As DNA, the CDR3 is TGCGCCAGCAGCCTAGAAAGGACTAGCGGGACCTTCTACAATGAGCAGTTCTTC.

V gene TRBV13 combines with J gene TRBJ2-5; 7 nucleotides agree with TRBD2. Germline V gene sequence: CDR1 PRHDT, CDR2 FYEKMQ (reference sequence). With 5 bases clipped from V and 0 bases from J, the junction kept 6 bases outside the gene matches. This CDR3 contains 15 residues. CDR3 protein: CASSPRGVYQETQYF. The CDR3 DNA follows: TGTGCCAGCAGCCCACGGGGGGTGTACCAAGAGACCCAGTACTTC.

J is TRBJ2-3 and V is TRBV29-1; perhaps TRBD2 as D (6 bases). The CDR3 sequence is 10 residues long. Germline CDR1 and CDR2: SQVTM and ANQGSEA. V was clipped by 7 bases and J by 10 bases, with 12 bases between them. Written as DNA, the CDR3 is TGCAGCGGGGCTAGCGCCGCGCAGTATTTT. It is translated as CSGASAAQYF.

V and J are TRBV12-1 and TRBJ2-7; TRBD2, the table's D call, was not compared with the DNA. TRBV12-1 has pseudogene status. This CDR3 contains 18 residues. CDR3 nucleotide sequence: TGTGCCAGCAGCTTACGAATGGGGACTAGCGGCCACTCCTACGAGCAGTACTTC. It encodes CASSLRMGTSGHSYEQYF.

The rearrangement joins TRBV6-1 to TRBJ1-4; 8 nucleotides agree with TRBD1. V shed 5 bases, J shed 5 bases, and the junction held 7 bases outside the gene matches. Germline loops: CDR1 MNHNS, CDR2 SASEGT. The CDR3 is made up of 15 amino acids. The CDR3: CASSPYQGANEKLFF. The CDR3 DNA is TGTGCCAGCAGTCCGTATCAGGGGGCAAATGAAAAACTGTTTTTT.

The V and J genes are TRBV5-1 and TRBJ2-7; TRBD2 matches 10 bases. V trimming: 5 bases; J trimming: 2 bases; junction bases outside the gene matches: 7. CDR3 length: 15 amino acids. From germline, CDR1 is SGHRS and CDR2 YFSETQ. Here the CDR3 DNA reads TGCGCCAGCAGATCAGGACTAGCGGCAACCTACGAGCAGTACTTC. This encodes CASRSGLAATYEQYF.

J is TRBJ2-4 and V is TRBV5-1; 14 nucleotides match TRBD2. Trimming took 2 bases from V and 9 from J; bases not matched to a gene: 10. The CDR3 is 17 residues long. Germline V gene lookup returns CDR1 SGHRS and CDR2 YFSETQ. CDR3 DNA: TGCGCCAGCAGCTTTGGACTAGCGGGAGGCCGGGCTGGCATTCAGTACTTC. Translation gives CASSFGLAGGRAGIQYF.

V usage is TRBV2 and J usage is TRBJ2-1; 8 bases fit TRBD2. CDR3 length: 16 amino acids. The germline V gene encodes CDR1 SNHLY and CDR2 FYNNEI. Trimming cost V 4 bases and J 10 bases; bases outside gene matches: 15. DNA of the CDR3: TGTGCCAGCAGTGGGGTGGGACTAGTAGGACAGTTGGAGCAGTTCTTC. Translation gives CASSGVGLVGQLEQFF.

The V gene is TRBV28, the J gene TRBJ2-1; D perhaps matches TRBD2 (6 bases). Germline CDR1 and CDR2: MDHEN and SYDVKM. V was shortened by 4 bases and J by 9 bases, with 16 bases between the two germline ends. This CDR3 has 14 amino acids. The CDR3 region is CASSWTKEHREQFF. In DNA form, the CDR3 reads TGTGCCAGCAGTTGGACTAAGGAACATCGTGAGCAGTTCTTC.

The chain couples TRBV20-1 to TRBJ2-7; weak D call: TRBD2 (5 bases). Germline values: CDR1 DFQATT, CDR2 SNEGSKA (reference sequence). The CDR3 runs 9 residues. The CDR3 spells CSVTSEQYF. Here the CDR3 DNA reads TGCAGCGTTACTAGCGAGCAGTACTTC.

This chain links TRBV7-2 with TRBJ1-5; unclear D gene. CDR3 length equals 16 residues. The germline V and J ends were trimmed by 2 bases and 3 bases, with 14 bases remaining between them. The germline V gene encodes CDR1 SGHTA and CDR2 FQGNSA. The CDR3 nucleotides read TGTGCCAGCAGCTTATCTTCCGCCAGGAACAATCAGCCCCAGCATTTT. This codes for CASSLSSARNNQPQHF.

The V call is TRBV5-4, the J call TRBJ1-2; 7 nucleotides agree with TRBD1. V was pared by 2 bases and J by 0 bases, with 4 bases of the junction left unmatched. CDR3 length equals 15 residues. CDR1 and CDR2 from the germline V gene are SGHNT and YYREEE (reference sequence). The CDR3, as DNA: TGTGCCAGCAGCTTCGGACAGGAACCTAACTATGGCTACACCTTC. Translating gives CASSFGQEPNYGYTF. The variable domain in full, completed from reference TRBV5-4 and TRBJ1-2, reads ETGVTQSPTHLIKTRGQQVTLRCSSQSGHNTVSWYQQALGQGPQFIFQYYREEENGRGNFPPRFSGLQFPNYSSELNVNALELDDSALYLCASSFGQEPNYGYTFGSGTRLTVV.